This T cell receptor beta chain came from a study of T cell responses to AZD1222 COVID-19 vaccine. Measured with immunoSEQ multiplex PCR; TCRdb has only the in-frame clones, and not every one. The sample contains under 85,000 clones, nearly 90% of which appear only once. Comments on this clone: Antigen specificity is unknown.

The germline gives CDR1 SGHDN, CDR2 FVKESK. V was trimmed by 0 bases and J by 4 bases, leaving 12 bases between them. The CDR3 loop spans 16 amino acids. Whole-study results and caveats: Two AZD1222 administrations were followed by greater Spike-specific TCR breadth and depth. Regions 160-218 and 743-854 dominated among vaccine-associated CD4 TCRs spanning spike.

Sequencing was performed on peripheral blood, taken on day 0 of AZD1222 vaccination. The gene calls are TRBV14 and TRBJ1-4; D not resolved. The sequence was obtained from an adult in good health. The CDR3 region is CASSQDWSRRNEKLFF. As DNA, the CDR3 is TGTGCCAGCAGCCAAGATTGGTCCAGGCGTAATGAAAAACTGTTTTTT.